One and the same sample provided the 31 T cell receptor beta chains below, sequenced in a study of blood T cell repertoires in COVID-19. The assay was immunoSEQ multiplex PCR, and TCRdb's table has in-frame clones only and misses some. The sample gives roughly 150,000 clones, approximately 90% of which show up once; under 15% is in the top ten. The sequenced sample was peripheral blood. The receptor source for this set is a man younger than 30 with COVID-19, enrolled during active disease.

CDR3 in amino acids: CASSQDLGATGANVLTF. The CDR3 coding sequence is TGCGCCAGCAGCCAAGATCTAGGGGCAACTGGGGCCAACGTCCTGACTTTC. This chain uses TRBV4-3 with TRBJ2-6; the D gene is possibly TRBD1 (5 bases). The CDR3 sequence is 17 residues long. V lost 0 bases and J lost 2, with 11 bases in between. Germline CDR1 is LGHNA and CDR2 is YSLEER.

The CDR3 nucleotides are TGTGCCAGCAGCCATGGACAGGGAAGGTTGGGGGAGCAGTACTTC. Its protein product is CASSHGQGRLGEQYF. The chain joins TRBV13 to TRBJ2-7; TRBD1 agrees at 8 bases. Germline lookup yields CDR1 PRHDT and CDR2 FYEKMQ (reference sequence). The trim removed 5 bases at V and 7 bases at J, leaving 13 bases unmatched. The CDR3 is 15 amino acids.

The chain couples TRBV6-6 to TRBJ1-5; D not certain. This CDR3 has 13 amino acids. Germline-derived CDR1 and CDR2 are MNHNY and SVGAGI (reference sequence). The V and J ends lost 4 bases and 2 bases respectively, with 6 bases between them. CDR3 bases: TGTGCCAGCAGTTCCGAGGGCAATCAGCCCCAGCATTTT. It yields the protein CASSSEGNQPQHF.

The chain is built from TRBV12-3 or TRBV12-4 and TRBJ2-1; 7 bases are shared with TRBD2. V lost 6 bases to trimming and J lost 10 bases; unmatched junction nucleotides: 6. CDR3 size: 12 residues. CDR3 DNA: TGTGCCAGCAGCCCCAGCGGGACGGAGCAGTTCTTC. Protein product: CASSPSGTEQFF.

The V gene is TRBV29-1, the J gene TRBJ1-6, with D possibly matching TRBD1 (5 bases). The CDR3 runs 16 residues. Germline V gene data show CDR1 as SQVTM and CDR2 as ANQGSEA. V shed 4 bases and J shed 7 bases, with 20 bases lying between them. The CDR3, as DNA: TGCAGCGTTGGGTGGGAGGGAGGACACGGGAATTCACCCCTCCACTTT. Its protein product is CSVGWEGGHGNSPLHF.

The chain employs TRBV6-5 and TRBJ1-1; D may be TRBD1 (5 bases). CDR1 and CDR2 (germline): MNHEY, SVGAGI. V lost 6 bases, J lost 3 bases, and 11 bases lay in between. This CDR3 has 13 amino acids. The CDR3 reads CASRRGRDTEAFF. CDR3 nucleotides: TGTGCCAGCAGGCGGGGCCGGGACACTGAAGCTTTCTTT.

The CDR3 spells CASSERQGAWGNYGYTF. The CDR3 DNA is TGTGCCAGCAGTGAAAGACAGGGGGCATGGGGTAACTATGGCTACACCTTC. The chain links TRBV6-1 to TRBJ1-2; 10 nucleotides align to TRBD1. CDR1 and CDR2 from the germline V gene are MNHNS and SASEGT. The CDR3 runs to 17 residues. Unmatched junction bases numbered 7, after V lost 2 bases and J lost 1 base.

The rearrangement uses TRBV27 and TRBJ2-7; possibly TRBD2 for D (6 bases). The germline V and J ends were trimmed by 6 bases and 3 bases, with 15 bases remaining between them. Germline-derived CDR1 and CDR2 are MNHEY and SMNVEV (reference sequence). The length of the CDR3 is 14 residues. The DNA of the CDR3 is TGTGCCAGCAGATATCAGGGAGGCAACTACGAGCAGTACTTC. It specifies CASRYQGGNYEQYF.

The CDR3 region is CASSVGASREQFF. The CDR3 DNA reads as TGTGCCAGCAGCGTAGGTGCATCACGGGAGCAGTTCTTC. The V call is TRBV9, the J call TRBJ2-1, with D uncertain. V lost 0 bases to trimming and J lost 10 bases, with 11 bases between them. The germline gives CDR1 SGDLS, CDR2 YYNGEE. The CDR3 totals 13 residues. The variable domain in full, with the rest retrieved from reference TRBV9 and TRBJ2-1, is DSGVTQTPKHLITATGQRVTLRCSPRSGDLSVYWYQQSLDQGLQFLIQYYNGEERAKGNILERFSAQQFPDLHSELNLSSLELGDSALYFCASSVGASREQFFGPGTRLTVL.

This CDR3 reads CASTGTVFPYEQYF. In DNA form, the CDR3 reads TGTGCCAGCACCGGGACAGTGTTCCCCTACGAGCAGTACTTC. This rearrangement joins TRBV28 to TRBJ2-7; 7 bases are shared with TRBD1. The V gene's germline CDR1 is MDHEN and CDR2 SYDVKM. This CDR3 has 14 amino acids. Trimming took 7 bases from V and 2 from J; bases not matched to a gene: 8.

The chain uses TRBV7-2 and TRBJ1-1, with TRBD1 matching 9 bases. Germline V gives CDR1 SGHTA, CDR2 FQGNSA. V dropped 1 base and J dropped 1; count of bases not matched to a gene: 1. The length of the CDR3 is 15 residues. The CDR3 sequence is CASSLGGQGNTEAFF. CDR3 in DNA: TGTGCCAGCAGCTTAGGGGGACAGGGGAACACTGAAGCTTTCTTT.

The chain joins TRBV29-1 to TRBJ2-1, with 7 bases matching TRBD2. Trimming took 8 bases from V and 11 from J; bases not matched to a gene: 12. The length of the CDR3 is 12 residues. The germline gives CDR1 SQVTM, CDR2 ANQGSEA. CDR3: CSLGREGNKQFF. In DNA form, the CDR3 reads TGCAGCCTGGGGAGGGAGGGGAATAAGCAGTTCTTC.

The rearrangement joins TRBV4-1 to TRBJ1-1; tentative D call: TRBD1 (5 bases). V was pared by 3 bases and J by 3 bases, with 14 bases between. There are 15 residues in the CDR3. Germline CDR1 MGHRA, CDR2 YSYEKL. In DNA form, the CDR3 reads TGCGCCAGCAGCCACCAAGATGGGGCGGACACTGAAGCTTTCTTT. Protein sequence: CASSHQDGADTEAFF.

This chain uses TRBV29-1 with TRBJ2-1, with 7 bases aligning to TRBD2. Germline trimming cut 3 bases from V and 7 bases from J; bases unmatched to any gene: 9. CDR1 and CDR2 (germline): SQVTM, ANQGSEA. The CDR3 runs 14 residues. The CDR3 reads CSVDAASGANEQFF. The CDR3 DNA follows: TGCAGCGTTGATGCGGCTAGCGGAGCGAATGAGCAGTTCTTC.

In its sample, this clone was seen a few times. The CDR3 is CASSLVAGFSGNTIYF. CDR3 bases: TGTGCCAGCAGCTTAGTTGCAGGGTTTAGTGGAAACACCATATATTTT. V usage is TRBV7-6 and J usage is TRBJ1-3; weak D call: TRBD1 (5 bases). This CDR3 spans 16 amino acids. The germline V gene has CDR1 SGHVS and CDR2 FNYEAQ. The V gene lost 1 base and the J gene lost 3 bases, with 13 bases spanning the gap.

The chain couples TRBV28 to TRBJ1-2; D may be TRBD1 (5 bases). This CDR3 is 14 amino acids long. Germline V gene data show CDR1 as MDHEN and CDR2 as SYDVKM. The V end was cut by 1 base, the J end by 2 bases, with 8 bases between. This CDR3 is CASSLLQANYGYTF. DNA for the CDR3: TGTGCCAGCAGTTTATTACAGGCAAACTATGGCTACACCTTC.

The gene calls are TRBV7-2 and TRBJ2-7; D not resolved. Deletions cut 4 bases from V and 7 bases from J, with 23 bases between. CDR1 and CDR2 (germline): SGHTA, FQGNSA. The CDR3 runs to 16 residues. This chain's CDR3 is CASSSLRARSGGEQYF. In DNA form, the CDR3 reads TGTGCCAGCAGCTCGCTTAGAGCGCGTTCGGGTGGGGAGCAGTACTTC.

CDR3 in amino acids: CASSLAGRDSYEQYF. The DNA of the CDR3 is TGTGCCAGCAGCTTGGCCGGCAGGGACTCCTACGAGCAGTACTTC. The V call is TRBV5-4, the J call TRBJ2-7, with D possibly TRBD1 on 5 matching bases. Per germline, CDR1 SGHNT and CDR2 YYREEE (reference sequence). This CDR3 region has 15 residues. Trimming shortened V by 0 bases and J by 0 bases, and 10 bases separated the two germline ends.

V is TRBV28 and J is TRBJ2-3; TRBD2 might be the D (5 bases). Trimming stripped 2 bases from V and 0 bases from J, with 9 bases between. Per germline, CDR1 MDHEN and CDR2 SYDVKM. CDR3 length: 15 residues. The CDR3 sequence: CASSLEGASTDTQYF. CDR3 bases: TGTGCCAGCAGTTTAGAGGGCGCTAGCACAGATACGCAGTATTTT.

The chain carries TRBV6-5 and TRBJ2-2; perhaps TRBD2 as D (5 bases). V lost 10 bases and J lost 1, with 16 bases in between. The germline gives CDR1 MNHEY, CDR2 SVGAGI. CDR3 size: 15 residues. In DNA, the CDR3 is TGTGCCACGGGTTCCCTTAGCGAGAACACCGGGGAGCTGTTTTTT. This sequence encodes CATGSLSENTGELFF.

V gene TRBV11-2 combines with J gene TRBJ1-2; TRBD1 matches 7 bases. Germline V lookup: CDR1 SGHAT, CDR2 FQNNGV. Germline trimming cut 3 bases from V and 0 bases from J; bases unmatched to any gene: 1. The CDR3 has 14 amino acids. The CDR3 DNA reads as TGTGCCAGCAGCTTTGGGACAGCTAACTATGGCTACACCTTC. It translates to CASSFGTANYGYTF.

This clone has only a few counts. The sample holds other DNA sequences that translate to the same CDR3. The CDR3 loop is CASSYSRGTYEQYF. The CDR3 DNA reads TGTGCCAGCAGTTACTCGCGGGGCACCTACGAGCAGTACTTC. The genes are TRBV6-5 and TRBJ2-7; tentative D call: TRBD2 (6 bases). The CDR3 runs to 14 residues. CDR1 and CDR2 from the germline V gene are MNHEY and SVGAGI. The V and J ends lost 0 bases and 2 bases respectively, with 8 bases between them.

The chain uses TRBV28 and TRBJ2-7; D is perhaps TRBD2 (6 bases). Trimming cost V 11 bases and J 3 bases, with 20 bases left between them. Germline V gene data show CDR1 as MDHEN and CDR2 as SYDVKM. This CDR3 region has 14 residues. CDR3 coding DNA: TGTGCCTGTCGGGCCCGTGGGGGACTCTACGAGCAGTACTTC. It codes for CACRARGGLYEQYF.

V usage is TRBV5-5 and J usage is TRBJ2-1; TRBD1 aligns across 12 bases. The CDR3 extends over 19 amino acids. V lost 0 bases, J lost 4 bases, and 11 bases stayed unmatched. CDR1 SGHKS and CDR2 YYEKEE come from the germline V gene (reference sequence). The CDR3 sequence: CASSLASGWGQGAYNEQFF. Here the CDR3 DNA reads TGTGCCAGCAGCTTGGCTAGTGGATGGGGACAGGGGGCTTACAATGAGCAGTTCTTC.

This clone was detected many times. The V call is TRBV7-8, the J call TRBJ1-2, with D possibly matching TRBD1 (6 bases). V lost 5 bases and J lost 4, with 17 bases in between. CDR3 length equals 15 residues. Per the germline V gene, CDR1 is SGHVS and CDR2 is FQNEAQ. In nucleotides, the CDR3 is TGTGCCAGCAGCCGAGCTACAGGGTGGGGCTATGGCTACACCTTC. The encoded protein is CASSRATGWGYGYTF.

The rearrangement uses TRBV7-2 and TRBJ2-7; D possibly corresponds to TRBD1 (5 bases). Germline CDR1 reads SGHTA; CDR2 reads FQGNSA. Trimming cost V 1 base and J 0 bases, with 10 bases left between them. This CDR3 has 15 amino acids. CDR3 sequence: CASSLEGASSYEQYF. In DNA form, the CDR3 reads TGTGCCAGCAGCTTAGAAGGGGCCAGCTCCTACGAGCAGTACTTC.

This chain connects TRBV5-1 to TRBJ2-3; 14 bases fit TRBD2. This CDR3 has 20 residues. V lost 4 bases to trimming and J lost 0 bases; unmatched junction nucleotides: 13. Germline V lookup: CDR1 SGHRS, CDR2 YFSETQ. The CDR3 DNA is TGCGCCAGCAGCCCGCAGGGACTAGCGGGAGTGGGGGGGAGCACAGATACGCAGTATTTT. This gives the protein CASSPQGLAGVGGSTDTQYF.

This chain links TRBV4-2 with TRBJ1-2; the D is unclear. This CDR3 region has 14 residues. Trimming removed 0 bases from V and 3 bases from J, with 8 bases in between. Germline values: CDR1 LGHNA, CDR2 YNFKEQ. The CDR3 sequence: CASSQDLLHYGYTF. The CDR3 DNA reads TGTGCCAGCAGCCAAGACCTCCTCCACTATGGCTACACCTTC.

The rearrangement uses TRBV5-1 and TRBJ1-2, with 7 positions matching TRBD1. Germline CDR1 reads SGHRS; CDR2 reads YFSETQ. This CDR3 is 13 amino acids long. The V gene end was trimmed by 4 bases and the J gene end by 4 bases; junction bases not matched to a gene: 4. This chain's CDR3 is CASSPGQVYGYTF. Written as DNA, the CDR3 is TGCGCCAGCAGCCCCGGACAGGTCTATGGCTACACCTTC.

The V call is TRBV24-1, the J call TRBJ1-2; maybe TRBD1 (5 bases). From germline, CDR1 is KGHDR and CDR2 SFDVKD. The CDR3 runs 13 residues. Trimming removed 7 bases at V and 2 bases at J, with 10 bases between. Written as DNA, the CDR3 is TGTGCCACCAGGGCTGGGGGGAACTATGGCTACACCTTC. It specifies CATRAGGNYGYTF.

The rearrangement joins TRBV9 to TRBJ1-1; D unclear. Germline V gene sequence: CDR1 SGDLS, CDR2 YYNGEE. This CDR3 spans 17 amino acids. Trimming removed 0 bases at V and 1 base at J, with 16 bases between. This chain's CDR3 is CASSVGKIREGNTEAFF. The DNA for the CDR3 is TGTGCCAGCAGCGTAGGCAAGATCCGGGAGGGGAACACTGAAGCTTTCTTT.